This T cell receptor (beta chain) was captured by sequencing in a study of cytomegalovirus exposure and HLA in healthy donors (dated 2017 in TCRdb). The study in broad terms: An earlier analysis of more than 550 of the donors reported 276 Gb of sequence data and 117 million unique TCR beta sequences obtained from approximately 180 million T cells. Among the roughly 390 genotyped donors, around 79% belonged to the genetic ancestry cluster associated with self-reported Caucasian donors. The study used immunosequencing to profile the T cell repertoires of 600 to 850 subjects and linked those repertoires to cytomegalovirus serostatus. In a later analysis, previously published TCR beta repertoires from 550 to 700 donors were re-analyzed and high-resolution HLA genotyping was added so that TCR occurrence patterns could be studied. In an earlier analysis of 550 to 700 of the donors, high-throughput TCR beta sequencing was used to judge whether each TCR beta V gene segment behaved as functional or pseudogenic. The number of typed donors differed by locus: roughly 620-630 for A, B, C, DRB1 and DQB1; 500 to 550 for DQA1; approximately 600 for DPA1; and some 450 for DPB1. Roughly five DR-DQ haplotypes were treated as single units for association and clustering because of strong linkage in the cohort. Approximately 310 gigabases of sequencing data and approximately 85 million unique TCR sequences were included in an early release covering around 650 HLA-typed donors. The aim of the study was to test whether cataloging public T cell receptors could identify signatures of past pathogen exposure. The later analysis used no new phenotypic data to find candidate immune exposures, relying instead on TCR beta sequences and their occurrence across donors. All discovery cohort repertoires had been generated on a single sequencing platform. HLA typing covered class I and class II loci at four-digit resolution. Genome-wide SNP genotypes for about 55% of the 666 donors were used in a later genetic analysis, which treated that subset as a discovery cohort. Donor age, sex, ethnicity and CMV serostatus were compiled alongside the repertoire data. The study combined high-throughput TCR immunosequencing, statistical association of individual TCRs with disease status, and machine learning to predict cytomegalovirus infection status. On average, about 200,000 unique TCR beta nucleotide sequences were sequenced per donor among 398 genotyped donors of the cohort, with roughly 20% of those sequences being non-productive. Besides the first cohort of 550 to 750 subjects, a separate validation cohort made up of 120 different subjects was used. Here is what the overall study found, with its caveats: The only immune exposure information available for the cohort was CMV serostatus. According to the authors, the approach could potentially be generalized to other disease states and immunological phenotypes. Most TCR sequences were observed very rarely across donors, whereas some public TCRs were present in many individuals. The presence/absence analyses assumed that sequencing depth was roughly uniform across donors, and that assumption may not be true. V-gene and J-gene trimming of TCR beta chains was associated with a missense DCLRE1C variant in a later genetic analysis, and the association was replicated in an independent cohort. The earlier analysis of about 600 of the donors excluded approximately 17 rarely observed V segments, including chromosome 9 orphons, because counts were too low. According to a later genetic analysis, donors in an Asian-associated ancestry cluster had fewer N-insertions in productive TCRs than the approximately 710-donor mean. In a later analysis, the rate of TCR association differed among HLA loci, with DRB1 alleles having the most associated TCRs and HLA-C alleles having the fewest. A later analysis found that most CMV-associated TCR beta chains appeared HLA-restricted, with HLA associations seemingly driven largely by CMV exposure. This cohort had only TCR beta chains sequenced, and the lack of alpha or paired-chain data limited which features could be detected. Three of the identified cytomegalovirus-associated TCR beta chains were confirmed in vitro to be specific for cytomegalovirus antigens. When HLA alleles, especially DR and DQ, strongly co-occurred, TCR associations were difficult to assign to individual alleles. In both the original and validation cohorts, the classifier was reported to diagnose cytomegalovirus status with high specificity and sensitivity. In an earlier analysis of 587 of the donors, most TCR beta V segments appeared in productive rearrangements about 87% or about 30% of the time, broadly matching IMGT annotations. Because HLA typing was unavailable for some donors at each locus, only the typed subset was used in association tests. A further reported finding was that TCR beta sequences accurately predicted the HLA-A and HLA-B alleles for most subjects in the first cohort. Linkage disequilibrium might explain the correlated functional status among segregating V segments, but an unknown experimental factor could not be ruled out. Several of the top co-occurrence clusters appeared to be linked to parvovirus B19, influenza, CMV and Epstein-Barr virus, according to a later analysis. A later analysis associated around 16,000 TCR beta sequences with specific HLA alleles at a false discovery rate of 0.05. A later analysis found that HLA-associated TCR beta chains were more clonally expanded and had lower generation probabilities than equally common non-associated chains. A group of highly shared sequence variants was considered likely to be a technical artifact of the sequencing pipeline. The study listed around 160 TCR beta chains as associated with cytomegalovirus.

The receptor library was made with the immunoSEQ multiplex PCR assay. For the multiplex PCR, a mixture combining 60 forward primers for TCR Vbeta segments and 13 reverse primers for TCR Jbeta segments was used. The CDR3 region of rearranged TCR beta genes was amplified from genomic DNA by a multiplex PCR assay. On the Illumina HiSeq System, the amplified TCR beta libraries were sequenced as 87-base-pair reads. The authors' pipeline ran thus. In a later analysis, some 80 million unique TCR beta chains were counted across the approximately 640 repertoires, and roughly 11 million of these chains were shared by at least two donors. Raw reads were error-corrected and collapsed into unique sequences by a nearest-neighbor algorithm in which closely related sequences were merged to remove PCR and sequencing errors. CDR3 sequences were aligned to IMGT reference sequences to assign V, D and J gene segments. For a sequence to be retained, a match of at least six nucleotides to both a V gene segment and a J gene segment was required. A rearrangement was called productive if the CDR3 had no stop codons and remained in frame with V and J, and every other rearrangement was called non-productive. Following IMGT convention, CDR3 was defined as the stretch from the second conserved V-encoded cysteine to the conserved J-encoded phenylalanine. The earlier analysis of a few hundred of the donors excluded sequences that lacked an unambiguous match to a single V gene segment. An earlier analysis of about 590 of the donors classified V segments as functional when productive rearrangements were above 56.7% and as segregating when the standard deviation between donors was above 5%. To diagnose cytomegalovirus status from the catalog of TCR beta chain sequences, a statistical classification framework was built. A later analysis assigned V and J genes by comparing TCR nucleotide sequences with IMGT/GENE-DB human TR gene sequences. Using the TCRdist pipeline, a later analysis assigned CDR3 sequences along with most-parsimonious VDJ recombination scenarios. A later analysis defined each TCR beta chain by its CDR3 amino acid sequence plus V-gene family, and excluded reads lacking a unique V-gene family. As a way to deal with suspected cross-contamination and a sequencing artifact, a later analysis dropped 450 to 700 nucleotide sequences that were highly shared and had low generation probability. A later analysis calculated a clonal expansion index for each public chain from normalized within-repertoire ranks of inferred template counts. A later analysis computed generation probabilities with a VDJ recombination model fitted to out-of-frame rearrangements, and checked the results against IGoR. Hypergeometric tests were used in a later analysis to score TCR-TCR, TCR-HLA and TCR-CMV co-occurrence, with a repertoire-size bias correction applied to the TCR pairs. To estimate false discovery rates, a later analysis permuted the HLA or CMV assignments 20 times. In a later analysis, co-occurring TCRs were grouped using DBSCAN, and TCRdist sequence similarity was added for clustering within HLA-allele-positive subsets. Co-occurrence clustering excluded repertoires with fewer than 30,000 or more than 120,000 public chains, plus five with anomalous nucleotide sharing. The clones in this table, taken by TCRdb from immuneACCESS, are in-frame only. Not every clone is retained; where verified, under half of the shortfall comes from an unresolved V gene, and the cause of the rest is unknown. From that table come the V and J calls and clone size; the DNA was used to work out D and trimming. The sample table shows about 190,000 clones, and about four fifths are seen once. The top ten clones comprise approximately 1.7% of the sample.

A word on this clone: No antigen is known for it. Base qualities are missing; no much larger clone stands one base away.

In total, more than 500 healthy bone marrow donors made up the cohort. At the time of sampling, all cohort members were nominally healthy, though unrecorded immune exposures were likely present. The donor was CMV seropositive and belonged to the group of 250 to 300 seropositive cohort members. Every donor gave a peripheral blood sample, and the peripheral blood mononuclear cells from that sample were used for TCR beta sequencing. The Qiagen DNeasy Blood Extraction Kit was used to extract genomic DNA from the blood cell samples. This clonotype was sampled from a man aged 40-49 years in good health and CMV-seropositive. The sequencing sample was made of PBMCs.

CDR3 loop: CASSISGSVADTQYF. In nucleotides, the sequence is TGTGCCAGCAGCATTAGCGGGAGTGTCGCAGATACGCAGTATTTT. Recombination connected TRBV9 to TRBJ2-3; TRBD2 aligns with 9 central bases. The CDR3, from cysteine to phenylalanine, totals 15 residues. The retained sequence is limited to the CDR3, 45 bases, with the frame set at the first base. CDR1 SGDLS and CDR2 YYNGEE were looked up in the germline V gene. Ends trimmed: V by 4 bases, J by 4 bases; bases unmatched to a gene: 7. With all but the CDR3 taken from the reference TRBV9 and TRBJ2-3 genes, the full variable domain is: DSGVTQTPKHLITATGQRVTLRCSPRSGDLSVYWYQQSLDQGLQFLIQYYNGEERAKGNILERFSAQQFPDLHSELNLSSLELGDSALYFCASSISGSVADTQYFGPGTRLTVL.